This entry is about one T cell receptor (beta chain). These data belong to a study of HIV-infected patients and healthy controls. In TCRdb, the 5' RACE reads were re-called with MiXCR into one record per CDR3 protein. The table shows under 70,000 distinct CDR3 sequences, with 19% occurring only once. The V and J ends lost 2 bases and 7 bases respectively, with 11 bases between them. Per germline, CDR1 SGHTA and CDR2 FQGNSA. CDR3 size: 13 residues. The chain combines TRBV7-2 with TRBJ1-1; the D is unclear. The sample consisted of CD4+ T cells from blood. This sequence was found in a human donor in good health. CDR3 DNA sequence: TGTGCCAGCAGCTTAAGTGTGAGGGATGAAGCTTTCTTT. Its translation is CASSLSVRDEAFF.